These 30 T cell receptor beta chains came from one sample sequenced in a study of tissue T cells after allogeneic stem cell transplantation. Assay: immunoSEQ multiplex PCR; the TCRdb copy retains only in-frame clones and omits some. The table records 5,500 to 8,000 clones, roughly 56% of them present only once. The sequencing here drew on duodenum tissue, taken at autopsy. These receptors were obtained from an older female donor with lung cancer.

By share of the sample, this clone is medium-sized (0.01 to 0.1%). The chain has TRBV29-1 and TRBJ1-1; weak D call: TRBD1 (6 bases). V was clipped by 2 bases and J by 1 base, with 8 bases between them. CDR1 SQVTM and CDR2 ANQGSEA come from the germline V gene. This CDR3 is built from 13 residues. This CDR3 is CSVERGRNTEAFF. Here the CDR3 DNA reads TGCAGCGTTGAACGGGGGCGGAACACTGAAGCTTTCTTT. Full variable domain (outside the CDR3, taken from reference TRBV29-1 and TRBJ1-1): SAVISQKPSRDICQRGTSLTIQCQVDSQVTMMFWYRQQPGQSLTLIATANQGSEATYESGFVIDKFPISRPNLTFSTLTVSNMSPEDSSIYLCSVERGRNTEAFFGQGTRLTVV.

To note about this clone: The junction does not match germline at one end; this may be a read error. This chain joins TRBV6-5 and TRBJ2-2, with 9 bases identical to TRBD1. The CDR3 is made up of 14 amino acids. Per germline, CDR1 MNHEY and CDR2 SVGAGI. DNA for the CDR3: TGTACCAGCATGCGGGACAGGGACACCGGGGAGCTGTTTTTT. It specifies CTSMRDRDTGELFF.

By sample share, this clone is medium-sized. Other DNA sequences of this sample code for an identical CDR3. The chain joins TRBV6-5 to TRBJ2-1, with no clear D. The CDR3 loop spans 13 amino acids. V was cut by 0 bases and J by 7 bases, with 7 bases left in between. Germline CDR1 MNHEY, CDR2 SVGAGI. CDR3 nucleotide sequence: TGTGCCAGCAGTTACTCGATGCGTAATGAGCAGTTCTTC. Amino acid sequence: CASSYSMRNEQFF.

By its share, this clone is medium-sized. Other DNA sequences from this sample encode an identical CDR3 as well. The rearrangement uses TRBV18 and TRBJ2-1; the D gene is possibly TRBD1 (6 bases). This CDR3 has 15 residues. CDR1 is KGHSH and CDR2 is LQKENI in the germline V gene. V lost 1 base, J lost 3 bases, and 10 bases lay in between. The DNA of the CDR3 is TGTGCCAGCTCACCACGCCAGGGGTACTACAATGAGCAGTTCTTC. Residues: CASSPRQGYYNEQFF.

The CDR3 loop reads CASSRDRGPNSPLHF. In nucleotides, the CDR3 is TGCGCCAGCAGCCGTGACAGGGGGCCAAATTCACCCCTCCACTTT. This sequence joins TRBV4-3 and TRBJ1-6; 10 bases match TRBD1. Germline V gene data show CDR1 as LGHNA and CDR2 as YSLEER. Unmatched junction bases numbered 4, after V lost 4 bases and J lost 7 bases. The CDR3 loop spans 15 amino acids.

Comments on this clone: The identical CDR3 is also encoded by other nucleotide sequences in the sample. The rearrangement links TRBV11-2 to TRBJ1-1, with D possibly being TRBD1 (5 bases). Germline CDR1 is SGHAT and CDR2 is FQNNGV. Trimming removed 3 bases at V and 1 base at J, with 6 bases between. The CDR3 totals 13 residues. CDR3 sequence: CASSLGTNTEAFF. CDR3 nucleotides: TGTGCCAGCAGCTTGGGGACGAACACTGAAGCTTTCTTT.

This clone occurred a few times. This sequence joins TRBV2 and TRBJ1-1, with 8 bases matching TRBD1. V gave up 3 bases and J gave up 14 bases; unmatched junction bases: 20. The CDR3 runs 16 residues. Germline V gives CDR1 SNHLY, CDR2 FYNNEI. CDR3 amino acids: CASSEEGNRGSLKGFF. The CDR3 bases are TGTGCCAGCAGTGAGGAAGGGAACAGGGGGAGTTTGAAGGGGTTCTTT.

This clone has only a few counts. V and J are TRBV27 and TRBJ1-2; possibly TRBD1 for D (5 bases). With 2 bases removed from V and 4 bases from J, the gap between germline ends came to 14 bases. Germline CDR1 is MNHEY and CDR2 is SMNVEV (reference sequence). CDR3 size: 15 residues. The CDR3 loop reads CASSLHPRGVYGYTF. CDR3 DNA: TGTGCCAGCAGTTTACATCCCCGGGGGGTCTATGGCTACACCTTC.

The chain carries TRBV2 and TRBJ2-3, with D perhaps TRBD1 (6 bases). Trimming removed 4 bases from V and 1 base from J, with 6 bases in between. The CDR3 is 13 amino acids. Germline assignment: CDR1 SNHLY and CDR2 FYNNEI. CDR3 in DNA: TGTGCCAGCAGTGGACAGGGCACAGATACGCAGTATTTT. This translates into CASSGQGTDTQYF.

The V call is TRBV12-5, the J call TRBJ2-7, with D perhaps assigned TRBD1 or TRBD2 (5 bases each). The CDR3 is made up of 16 amino acids. Per the germline V gene, CDR1 is LGHNT and CDR2 is FRNRAP. V shed 1 base and J shed 5 bases, with 18 bases lying between them. CDR3 sequence: CASGLGGRVAADEQYF. DNA of the CDR3: TGTGCTAGTGGTTTGGGGGGACGTGTTGCGGCCGACGAGCAGTACTTC. The entire variable domain, with the rest obtained from reference TRBV12-5 and TRBJ2-7, is as follows: DARVTQTPRHKVTEMGQEVTMRCQPILGHNTVFWYRQTMMQGLELLAYFRNRAPLDDSGMPKDRFSAEMPDATLATLKIQPSEPRDSAVYFCASGLGGRVAADEQYFGPGTRLTVT.

This clone counts as medium-sized. The rearrangement links TRBV6-2 or TRBV6-3 to TRBJ1-5; a possible D gene is TRBD1 (5 bases). V lost 0 bases, J lost 7 bases, and 10 bases lay in between. The CDR3 has 14 amino acids. CDR1 is MNHEY and CDR2 is SVGEGT in the germline V gene. The CDR3 nucleotides are TGTGCCAGCAGTTACTCCGGGGGTACACAGCCCCAGCATTTT. This codes for CASSYSGGTQPQHF.

This chain links TRBV27 with TRBJ1-6; TRBD1 matches 7 bases. The CDR3 sequence is 20 residues long. The V gene end was trimmed by 6 bases and the J gene end by 0 bases; junction bases not matched to a gene: 17. Germline V gene data show CDR1 as MNHEY and CDR2 as SMNVEV (reference sequence). In nucleotides, the CDR3 is TGTGCCAGCAGCCCCCTCCGACAAAGGACAGGCCCCTCCTATAATTCACCCCTCCACTTT. Residues: CASSPLRQRTGPSYNSPLHF.

The J gene is TRBJ2-7, the V gene TRBV4-1; 11 positions agree with TRBD2. With 1 base clipped from V and 6 bases from J, the junction kept 14 bases outside the gene matches. CDR3 length equals 18 residues. Germline V gene lookup returns CDR1 MGHRA and CDR2 YSYEKL. CDR3 bases: TGCGCCAGCAGCCAAGGGTTCAGGGTGACTAGCGGGACTGGCGAGCAGTACTTC. Amino acid sequence: CASSQGFRVTSGTGEQYF.

The chain combines TRBV6-5 with TRBJ1-5, with D hard to call. Trimming took off 8 bases at V and 7 bases at J, with 12 bases between the two ends. The length of the CDR3 is 12 residues. The germline V gene encodes CDR1 MNHEY and CDR2 SVGAGI. CDR3 sequence: CASGQDWQPQHF. The CDR3 DNA sequence: TGTGCCAGCGGGCAGGACTGGCAGCCCCAGCATTTT.

The CDR3 sequence: CASSLGDGVEAFF. As DNA, the CDR3 is TGTGCCAGCAGCTTAGGGGACGGGGTAGAAGCTTTCTTT. This rearrangement joins TRBV11-3 to TRBJ1-1, with D maybe TRBD1 (5 bases). Germline lookup yields CDR1 SGHNT and CDR2 YENEEA. The V end lost 1 base, the J end lost 8 bases, and 11 bases lay between the germline ends. The CDR3 has 13 amino acids.

The V call is TRBV15, the J call TRBJ1-3; D gene unclear. The germline CDR1 and CDR2 sequences are LNHNV and YYDKDF (reference sequence). Trimming took off 1 base at V and 2 bases at J, with 12 bases between the two ends. This CDR3 comprises 16 residues. The chain's CDR3 is CATSRASWDTGNTIYF. CDR3 nucleotides: TGTGCCACCAGCAGAGCTTCTTGGGATACTGGAAACACCATATATTTT.

In this sample, this clone is medium-sized. The chain employs TRBV6-5 and TRBJ1-5; D possibly corresponds to TRBD1 (5 bases). CDR3 length: 15 residues. Trimming left V 5 bases short and J 7 bases short, with 18 bases between. From germline, CDR1 is MNHEY and CDR2 SVGAGI. The CDR3, as DNA: TGTGCCAGCAGTCCAGGGACTCAGGTGAACCAGCCCCAGCATTTT. Translation: CASSPGTQVNQPQHF.

This rearrangement joins TRBV2 to TRBJ2-4; D perhaps matches TRBD1 (5 bases). Trimming took 3 bases from V and 0 from J, leaving 12 bases between them. From germline, CDR1 is SNHLY and CDR2 FYNNEI. The CDR3 consists of 16 residues. The DNA for the CDR3 is TGTGCCAGCAGTGAGACGCAGGGCATAGCCAAAAACATTCAGTACTTC. Encoded protein: CASSETQGIAKNIQYF.

The genes are TRBV7-2 and TRBJ1-6; D unclear. The CDR3 runs to 13 residues. Trimming left V 5 bases short and J 10 bases short, with 12 bases between. Germline values: CDR1 SGHTA, CDR2 FQGNSA. The CDR3, as DNA: TGTGCCAGCAGCCCCGACCCGGGATCACCCCTCCACTTT. Translated: CASSPDPGSPLHF. The full variable domain, with the rest looked up from reference TRBV7-2 and TRBJ1-6, is GAGVSQSPSNKVTEKGKDVELRCDPISGHTALYWYRQSLGQGLEFLIYFQGNSAPDKSGLPSDRFSAERTGGSVSTLTIQRTQQEDSAVYLCASSPDPGSPLHFGNGTRLTVT.

The CDR3 region has the DNA TGTGCCAGCAGTAATGACAGGTGGTTGGAGCCTGAAGCTTTCTTT. It specifies CASSNDRWLEPEAFF. V is TRBV5-4 and J is TRBJ1-1; TRBD1 is a possible D gene (6 bases). Per the germline V gene, CDR1 is SGHNT and CDR2 is YYREEE (reference sequence). The CDR3 covers 15 residues. The germline V and J ends were trimmed by 5 bases and 6 bases, with 20 bases remaining between them.

The chain couples TRBV11-2 to TRBJ2-1, with 10 bases aligning to TRBD2. In germline, CDR1 is SGHAT, CDR2 FQNNGV. The CDR3 covers 14 residues. V gave up 4 bases and J gave up 8 bases; unmatched junction bases: 5. CDR3 coding DNA: TGTGCCAGCAGCTCAATAGCGGGAGGTTATGAGCAGTTCTTC. Protein sequence: CASSSIAGGYEQFF.

V and J are TRBV11-3 and TRBJ1-1; the D gene is possibly TRBD1 (6 bases). The CDR3 has 13 residues. Germline V gives CDR1 SGHNT, CDR2 YENEEA. Deletions cut 2 bases from V and 7 bases from J, with 11 bases between. The CDR3 loop reads CASSLSGGDEAFF. For the CDR3, the DNA is TGTGCCAGCAGCTTATCGGGGGGCGATGAAGCTTTCTTT.

DNA of the CDR3: TGTGCCAGCAGTGATGGGCTTAACAATGAGCAGTTCTTC. It yields the protein CASSDGLNNEQFF. The V gene is TRBV2, the J gene TRBJ2-1; D not certain. This CDR3 has 13 amino acids. V was shortened by 3 bases and J by 5 bases, with 8 bases between the two germline ends. CDR1 and CDR2 from the germline V gene are SNHLY and FYNNEI.

By its share, this clone is large. The rearrangement joins TRBV5-1 to TRBJ1-1, with a possible D match to TRBD1 (6 bases). Looked up from germline, CDR1 is SGHRS and CDR2 is YFSETQ. This CDR3 is built from 15 residues. Between the trimmed V and J ends, which lost 4 bases and 10 bases, there was a span of 23 bases. The CDR3 spells CASSSLGTQNPGAFF. CDR3 coding DNA: TGCGCCAGCAGCAGCCTAGGGACACAAAACCCCGGAGCTTTCTTT.

The chain links TRBV5-1 to TRBJ2-1; D is ambiguous. This CDR3 spans 15 amino acids. Between the trimmed V and J ends, which lost 4 bases and 4 bases, there was a span of 15 bases. CDR1 is SGHRS, CDR2 YFSETQ, per germline. CDR3 coding DNA: TGCGCCAGCAGCCCCCTGCCGGTAGGTTACAATGAGCAGTTCTTC. Translated, it gives CASSPLPVGYNEQFF.

Sample share makes this clone medium-sized. V is TRBV3-1 (or the pseudogene TRBV3-2) and J is TRBJ2-5; no definite D call. Germline V gene lookup returns CDR1 LGHDT and CDR2 YNNKEL (reference sequence). V was clipped by 0 bases and J by 4 bases, with 12 bases between them. This CDR3 has 15 residues. Written as DNA, the CDR3 is TGTGCCAGCAGCCAAGATAGTCGCAGCCGAGAGACCCAGTACTTC. This sequence encodes CASSQDSRSRETQYF.

V usage is TRBV25-1 and J usage is TRBJ1-2; no definite D call. The CDR3 consists of 12 residues. Germline V CDR1 and CDR2: MGHDK, SYGVNS. V was shortened by 1 base and J by 8 bases, with 8 bases between the two germline ends. CDR3 sequence reads: CASSEFPIGYTF. CDR3 in DNA: TGTGCCAGCAGTGAATTCCCAATCGGCTACACCTTC.

By sample share, this clone is medium-sized. The V and J genes are TRBV4-3 and TRBJ2-4; D unresolved. The germline CDR1 and CDR2 sequences are LGHNA and YSLEER. Deletions cut 1 base from V and 9 bases from J, with 10 bases between. The CDR3 consists of 13 residues. This chain's CDR3 is CASSQARAAIQYF. The CDR3 DNA sequence: TGCGCCAGCAGCCAAGCCCGGGCGGCCATTCAGTACTTC.

This clone turned up a few times. The chain couples TRBV7-8 to TRBJ2-7, with 15 bases identical to TRBD2. Germline assignment: CDR1 SGHVS and CDR2 FQNEAQ. The V segment lost 4 bases and the J segment 7 bases; nucleotides outside the gene matches: 11. This CDR3 region has 17 residues. The CDR3 sequence: CASSYSGLAGGGGEQYF. The DNA for the CDR3 is TGTGCCAGCAGCTACTCGGGACTAGCGGGAGGTGGAGGGGAGCAGTACTTC.

The rearrangement links TRBV7-2 to TRBJ1-1; 7 positions agree with TRBD1. The ends lost 1 base at V and 3 bases at J; junction bases unmatched: 5. The CDR3 runs to 15 residues. Per germline, CDR1 SGHTA and CDR2 FQGNSA. Written as DNA, the CDR3 is TGTGCCAGCAGCTTAGAGACAGGGTCGGACACTGAAGCTTTCTTT. Its translation is CASSLETGSDTEAFF.